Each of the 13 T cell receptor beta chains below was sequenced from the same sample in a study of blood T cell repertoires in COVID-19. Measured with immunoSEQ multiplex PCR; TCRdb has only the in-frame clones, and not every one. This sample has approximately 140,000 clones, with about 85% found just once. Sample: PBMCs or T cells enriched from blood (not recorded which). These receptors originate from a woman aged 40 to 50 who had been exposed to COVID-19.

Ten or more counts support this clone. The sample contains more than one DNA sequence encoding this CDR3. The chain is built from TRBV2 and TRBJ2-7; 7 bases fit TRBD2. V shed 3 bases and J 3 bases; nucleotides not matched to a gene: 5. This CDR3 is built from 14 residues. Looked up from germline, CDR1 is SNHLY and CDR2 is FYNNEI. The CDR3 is CASSEGGTNYEQYF. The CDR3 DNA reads TGTGCCAGCAGTGAGGGAGGGACTAACTACGAGCAGTACTTC.

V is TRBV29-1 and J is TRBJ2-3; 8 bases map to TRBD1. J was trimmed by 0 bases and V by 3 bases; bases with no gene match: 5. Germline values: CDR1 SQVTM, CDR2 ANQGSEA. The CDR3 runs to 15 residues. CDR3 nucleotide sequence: TGCAGCGTTGAGGGGGACAGGACTAGCACAGATACGCAGTATTTT. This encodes CSVEGDRTSTDTQYF.

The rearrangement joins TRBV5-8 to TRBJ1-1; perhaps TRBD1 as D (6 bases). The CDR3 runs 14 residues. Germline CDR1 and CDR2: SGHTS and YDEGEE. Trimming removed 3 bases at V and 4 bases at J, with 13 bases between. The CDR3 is CASSYTGLVTEAFF. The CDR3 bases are TGTGCCAGCAGCTATACAGGGTTGGTCACTGAAGCTTTCTTT.

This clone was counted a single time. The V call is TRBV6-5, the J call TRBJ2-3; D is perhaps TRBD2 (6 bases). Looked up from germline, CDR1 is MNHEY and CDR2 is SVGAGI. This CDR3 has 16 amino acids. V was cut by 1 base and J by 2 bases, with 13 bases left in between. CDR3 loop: CASSYFPAGPTDTQYF. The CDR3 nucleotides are TGTGCCAGCAGTTACTTCCCCGCGGGACCCACAGATACGCAGTATTTT.

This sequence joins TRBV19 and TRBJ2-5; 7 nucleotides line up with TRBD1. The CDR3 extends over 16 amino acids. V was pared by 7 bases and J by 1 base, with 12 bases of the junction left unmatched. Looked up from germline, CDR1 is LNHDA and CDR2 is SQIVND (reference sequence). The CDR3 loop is CASTKGPGGAQETQYF. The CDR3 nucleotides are TGTGCCAGTACCAAGGGCCCAGGGGGAGCCCAAGAGACCCAGTACTTC. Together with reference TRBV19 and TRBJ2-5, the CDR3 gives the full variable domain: DGGITQSPKYLFRKEGQNVTLSCEQNLNHDAMYWYRQDPGQGLRLIYYSQIVNDFQKGDIAEGYSVSREKKESFPLTVTSAQKNPTAFYLCASTKGPGGAQETQYFGPGTRLLVL.

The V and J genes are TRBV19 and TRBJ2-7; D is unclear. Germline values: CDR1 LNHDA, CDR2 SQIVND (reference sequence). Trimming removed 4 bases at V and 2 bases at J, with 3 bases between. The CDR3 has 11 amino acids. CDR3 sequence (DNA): TGTGCCAGTAGTACAACCTACGAGCAGTACTTC. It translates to CASSTTYEQYF.

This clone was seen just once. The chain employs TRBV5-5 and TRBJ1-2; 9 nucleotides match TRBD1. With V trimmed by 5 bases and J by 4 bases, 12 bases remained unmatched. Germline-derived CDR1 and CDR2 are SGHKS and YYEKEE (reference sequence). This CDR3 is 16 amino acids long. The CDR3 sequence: CASRATTGGGGYGYTF. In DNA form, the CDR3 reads TGTGCCAGCAGAGCGACTACAGGGGGCGGAGGCTATGGCTACACCTTC.

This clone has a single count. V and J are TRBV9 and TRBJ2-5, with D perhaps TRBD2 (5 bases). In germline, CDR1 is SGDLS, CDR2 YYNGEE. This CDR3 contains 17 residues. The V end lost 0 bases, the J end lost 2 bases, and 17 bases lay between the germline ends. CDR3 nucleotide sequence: TGTGCCAGCAGCGTAGTTCCCGGCCTCGGGGTTCAAGAGACCCAGTACTTC. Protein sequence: CASSVVPGLGVQETQYF.

The CDR3 spells CASSRDRDETQYF. The CDR3 bases are TGCGCCAGCAGCCGAGACAGGGATGAGACCCAGTACTTC. This chain joins TRBV4-1 and TRBJ2-5; 7 nucleotides agree with TRBD1. Germline V CDR1 and CDR2: MGHRA, YSYEKL. J lost 5 bases, V lost 4 bases, and 4 bases had no gene match. The CDR3 covers 13 residues.

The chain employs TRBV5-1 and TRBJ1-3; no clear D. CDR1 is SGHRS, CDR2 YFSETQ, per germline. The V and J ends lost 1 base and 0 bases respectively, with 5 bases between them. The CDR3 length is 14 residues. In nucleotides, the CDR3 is TGCGCCAGCAGCTTGACAACCTCTGGAAACACCATATATTTT. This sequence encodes CASSLTTSGNTIYF.

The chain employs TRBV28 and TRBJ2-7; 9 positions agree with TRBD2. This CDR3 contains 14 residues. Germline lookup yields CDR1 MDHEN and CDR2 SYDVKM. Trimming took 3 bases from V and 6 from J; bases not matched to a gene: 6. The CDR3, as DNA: TGTGCCAGCAGTTTGGGGACTAGCTTGGGCGAGCAGTACTTC. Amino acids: CASSLGTSLGEQYF.

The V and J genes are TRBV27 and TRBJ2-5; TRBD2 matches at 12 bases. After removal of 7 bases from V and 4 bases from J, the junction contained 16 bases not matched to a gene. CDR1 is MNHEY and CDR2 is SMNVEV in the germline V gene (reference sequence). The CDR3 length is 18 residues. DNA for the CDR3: TGTGCCAGCACCCCTCACGGGCTAGCGGGGGGGCCGGGAGAGACCCAGTACTTC. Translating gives CASTPHGLAGGPGETQYF.

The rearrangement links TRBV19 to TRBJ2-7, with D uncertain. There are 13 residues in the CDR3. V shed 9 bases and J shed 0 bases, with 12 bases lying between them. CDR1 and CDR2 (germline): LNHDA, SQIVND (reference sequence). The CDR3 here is CASSYGDSYEQYF. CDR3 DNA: TGTGCCAGCAGTTACGGAGACTCCTACGAGCAGTACTTC.